Below, one TCR beta chain is given with its context. Its antigen is unidentified. The PCR had 60 Vbeta and 13 Jbeta primers. Libraries were prepared by immunoSEQ multiplex PCR; TCRdb keeps only in-frame clonotypes and omits some of them. Of more than 150,000 clones in the sample, 81% were seen once. The sample comes from a study of cytomegalovirus exposure and HLA in healthy donors. Across the study: An earlier analysis found under 130 million unique TCR beta sequences from approximately 190 million T cells. The study, taken as a whole, reports: Most likely, a cluster of highly shared sequence variants arose as a sequencing artifact.

The length of the CDR3 is 15 residues. CDR1 is SGHRS and CDR2 is YFSETQ in the germline V gene. Losses at the gene ends were 3 bases for V and 2 bases for J; bases not matched to a gene: 7. The TCR originated in a man in his fifties or sixties in good health and CMV-seropositive. Material for sequencing was PBMCs. The rearrangement links TRBV5-1 to TRBJ2-5; 7 nucleotides match TRBD1. The chain's CDR3 is CASSSGGQAQETQYF. CDR3 sequence (DNA): TGCGCCAGCAGCTCGGGCGGACAGGCACAAGAGACCCAGTACTTC.